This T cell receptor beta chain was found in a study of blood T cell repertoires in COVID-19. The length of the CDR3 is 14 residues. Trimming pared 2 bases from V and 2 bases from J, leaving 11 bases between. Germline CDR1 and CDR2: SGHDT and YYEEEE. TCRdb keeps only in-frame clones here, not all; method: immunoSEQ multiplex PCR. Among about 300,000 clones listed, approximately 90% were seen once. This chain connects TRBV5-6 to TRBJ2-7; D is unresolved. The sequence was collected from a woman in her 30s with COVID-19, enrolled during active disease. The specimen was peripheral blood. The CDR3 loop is CASSFPERAYEQYF. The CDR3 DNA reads TGTGCCAGCAGCTTTCCGGAGAGAGCCTACGAGCAGTACTTC.